The 32 T cell receptor beta chains reported below all come from one sample, sequenced in a study of blood T cell repertoires in COVID-19. Sequenced by immunoSEQ multiplex PCR; TCRdb stores in-frame clones only, minus some. Here the sample spans some 320,000 clones, around nine tenths being singletons. Sequencing input: PBMCs or T cells enriched from blood (not recorded which). All receptors come from a woman aged 45-59 years who had been exposed to COVID-19.

CDR3 DNA sequence: TGCGCCAGCAGCCCCCCCCGGGGACAGCTGCAAGGGGATACGCAGTATTTT. This codes for CASSPPRGQLQGDTQYF. The chain is built from TRBV5-1 and TRBJ2-3; 7 bases align to TRBD1. V was pared by 4 bases and J by 6 bases, with 17 bases of the junction left unmatched. From germline, CDR1 is SGHRS and CDR2 YFSETQ. The CDR3 is 17 amino acids.

The V gene is TRBV20-1, the J gene TRBJ1-2; TRBD1 is a possible D gene (6 bases). V lost 3 bases and J 4 bases, leaving 21 bases between the germline ends. The CDR3 consists of 16 residues. The V gene's germline CDR1 is DFQATT and CDR2 SNEGSKA (reference sequence). CDR3 region: CSASRGHRLTGYGYTF. CDR3 sequence (DNA): TGCAGTGCTAGTCGGGGACATCGGTTGACTGGCTATGGCTACACCTTC.

The chain uses TRBV11-2 and TRBJ1-2, with 7 nucleotides matching TRBD1. With V trimmed by 5 bases and J by 0 bases, 18 bases remained unmatched. Germline V gene lookup returns CDR1 SGHAT and CDR2 FQNNGV. The CDR3 loop spans 19 amino acids. The CDR3 DNA follows: TGTGCCAGCAGCCGTAACGGGGGGGACAGAAGAGATACTAACTATGGCTACACCTTC. Its protein is CASSRNGGDRRDTNYGYTF.

In this sample, this clone turned up a few times. CDR3 sequence reads: CASSLVSSAYEQYF. In nucleotides, the CDR3 is TGCGCCAGCAGCTTGGTATCCAGCGCCTACGAGCAGTACTTC. This sequence joins TRBV5-1 and TRBJ2-7; D gene ambiguous. Germline assignment: CDR1 SGHRS and CDR2 YFSETQ. V dropped 0 bases and J dropped 2 bases, with 9 bases sitting between them. This CDR3 comprises 14 residues.

The chain uses TRBV7-9 and TRBJ1-2, with 10 bases matching TRBD1. The V gene's germline CDR1 is SEHNR and CDR2 FQNEAQ (reference sequence). J gave up 6 bases and V 2 bases, and 9 bases lay outside the gene matches. The CDR3 runs to 16 residues. CDR3 nucleotide sequence: TGTGCCAGCAGCTTATCCCTCGACAGGGGGCGAAATGGCTACACCTTC. Translation gives CASSLSLDRGRNGYTF.

The V gene is TRBV25-1, the J gene TRBJ2-2; 9 positions match TRBD1. This CDR3 is built from 14 residues. Trimming took 3 bases from V and 9 from J; bases not matched to a gene: 5. Germline-derived CDR1 and CDR2 are MGHDK and SYGVNS. CDR3 loop: CASSEDRGGRELFF. The CDR3 nucleotides are TGTGCCAGCAGTGAGGACAGGGGAGGACGGGAGCTGTTTTTT.

The rearrangement uses TRBV7-2 and TRBJ2-5; TRBD2 matches at 12 bases. The CDR3 is 15 amino acids. J was trimmed by 1 base and V by 6 bases; bases with no gene match: 3. CDR1 and CDR2 from the germline V gene are SGHTA and FQGNSA. The CDR3 DNA follows: TGTGCCAGCAGGCGGACTAGCGGGGTCCAAGAGACCCAGTACTTC. Encoded protein: CASRRTSGVQETQYF. Filled out from reference TRBV7-2 and TRBJ2-5, the complete variable domain reads GAGVSQSPSNKVTEKGKDVELRCDPISGHTALYWYRQSLGQGLEFLIYFQGNSAPDKSGLPSDRFSAERTGGSVSTLTIQRTQQEDSAVYLCASRRTSGVQETQYFGPGTRLLVL.

The count of this clone is one. The J gene is TRBJ1-1, the V gene TRBV28; 9 positions match TRBD1. V dropped 4 bases and J dropped 7; count of bases not matched to a gene: 7. The germline gives CDR1 MDHEN, CDR2 SYDVKM. The CDR3 totals 14 residues. Here the CDR3 reads CASSSDRGVGEAFF. The CDR3 region has the DNA TGTGCCAGCAGTTCGGACAGGGGAGTGGGTGAAGCTTTCTTT.

This sequence joins TRBV24-1 and TRBJ2-3; tentative D call: TRBD1 (6 bases). This CDR3 contains 14 residues. Trimming took 4 bases from V and 4 from J, leaving 11 bases between them. Germline values: CDR1 KGHDR, CDR2 SFDVKD. The CDR3, as DNA: TGTGCCACCAGTGACGGGGACATCTCAGATACGCAGTATTTT. This gives the protein CATSDGDISDTQYF.

The rearrangement links TRBV6-5 to TRBJ2-5, with 10 bases aligning to TRBD2. The CDR3 is 15 amino acids. Looked up from germline, CDR1 is MNHEY and CDR2 is SVGAGI. With V trimmed by 2 bases and J by 6 bases, 6 bases remained unmatched. The CDR3: CASSYPSGGGKTQYF. In nucleotides, the CDR3 is TGTGCCAGCAGTTACCCCAGCGGGGGGGGGAAGACCCAGTACTTC.

The J gene is TRBJ1-3, the V gene TRBV5-5; no clear D gene. The ends were cut back, 1 base at V and 0 bases at J, with 14 bases in the middle. Germline V gives CDR1 SGHKS, CDR2 YYEKEE (reference sequence). The CDR3 consists of 17 residues. The CDR3 DNA follows: TGTGCCAGCAGCTTGTCTTCACAAATCCTCTCTGGAAACACCATATATTTT. Amino acid sequence: CASSLSSQILSGNTIYF. Looking up the rest from reference TRBV5-5 and TRBJ1-3 gives the full variable domain: DAGVTQSPTHLIKTRGQQVTLRCSPISGHKSVSWYQQVLGQGPQFIFQYYEKEERGRGNFPDRFSARQFPNYSSELNVNALLLGDSALYLCASSLSSQILSGNTIYFGEGSWLTVV.

The chain joins TRBV4-2 to TRBJ2-5; 7 bases are shared with TRBD1. After removal of 0 bases from V and 4 bases from J, the junction contained 8 bases not matched to a gene. Germline CDR1 LGHNA, CDR2 YNFKEQ. The CDR3 loop spans 16 amino acids. CDR3 in amino acids: CASSQDLLGGAETQYF. The CDR3, as DNA: TGTGCCAGCAGCCAAGATCTTCTAGGGGGCGCAGAGACCCAGTACTTC.

CDR3 residues: CASARGIEGNTIYF. The DNA for the CDR3 is TGCGCCAGCGCGAGAGGGATTGAAGGAAACACCATATATTTT. This chain links TRBV5-1 with TRBJ1-3; no clear D gene. Trimming pared 7 bases from V and 4 bases from J, leaving 15 bases between. CDR3 length: 14 residues. Looked up from germline, CDR1 is SGHRS and CDR2 is YFSETQ.

This clone was observed once. V and J are TRBV15 and TRBJ2-3; D not certain. The germline V gene encodes CDR1 LNHNV and CDR2 YYDKDF (reference sequence). The CDR3 sequence is 14 residues long. V shed 1 base and J shed 0 bases, with 5 bases lying between them. The CDR3 DNA reads as TGTGCCACCAGCAGAGGTGGCAGCACAGATACGCAGTATTTT. Translating gives CATSRGGSTDTQYF.

This rearrangement joins TRBV28 to TRBJ1-4; D is ambiguous. The V and J ends lost 3 bases and 10 bases respectively, with 6 bases between them. Germline V CDR1 and CDR2: MDHEN, SYDVKM. This CDR3 is built from 11 residues. In DNA, the CDR3 is TGTGCCAGCAGTTTTTCGGGAAAACTGTTTTTT. Its translation is CASSFSGKLFF.

The rearrangement joins TRBV3-1 (or the pseudogene TRBV3-2) to TRBJ2-1; D may be TRBD2 (6 bases). Germline V gene data show CDR1 as LGHDT and CDR2 as YNNKEL (reference sequence). The CDR3 runs 16 residues. The V and J ends lost 1 base and 7 bases respectively, with 17 bases between them. CDR3 sequence (DNA): TGTGCCAGCAGCCAAGCGCCGGGAGCAACGGGGAATGAGCAGTTCTTC. This sequence encodes CASSQAPGATGNEQFF.

A single count supports this clone. The chain has TRBV2 and TRBJ2-2, with 7 positions matching TRBD1. V dropped 3 bases and J dropped 1; count of bases not matched to a gene: 2. This CDR3 has 15 residues. The germline CDR1 and CDR2 sequences are SNHLY and FYNNEI. The CDR3, as DNA: TGTGCCAGCAGTGACGGGACAGTGAACACCGGGGAGCTGTTTTTT. Protein: CASSDGTVNTGELFF.

This chain joins TRBV29-1 and TRBJ2-1; TRBD1 aligns across 7 bases. The CDR3 sequence is 12 residues long. Per the germline V gene, CDR1 is SQVTM and CDR2 is ANQGSEA. V shed 6 bases and J 7 bases; nucleotides not matched to a gene: 6. The CDR3 loop is CSVLETGNEQFF. CDR3 nucleotides: TGCAGCGTGCTAGAGACAGGGAATGAGCAGTTCTTC.

This clone was counted between two and nine times. The chain links TRBV12-3 or TRBV12-4 to TRBJ1-1, with D tentatively TRBD1 (5 bases). Trimming cost V 3 bases and J 7 bases, with 6 bases left between them. CDR3 length equals 11 residues. CDR3 coding DNA: TGTGCCAGCAGTTTGGGGGGTGAAGCTTTCTTT. This sequence encodes CASSLGGEAFF.

The chain combines TRBV7-2 with TRBJ1-3; no reliable D call. Trimming shortened V by 3 bases and J by 1 base, and 4 bases separated the two germline ends. From germline, CDR1 is SGHTA and CDR2 FQGNSA. The length of the CDR3 is 13 residues. For the CDR3, the DNA is TGTGCCAGCAGCTTCGGTTCTGGAAACACCATATATTTT. It specifies CASSFGSGNTIYF. Complete variable domain (other parts from reference TRBV7-2 and TRBJ1-3): GAGVSQSPSNKVTEKGKDVELRCDPISGHTALYWYRQSLGQGLEFLIYFQGNSAPDKSGLPSDRFSAERTGGSVSTLTIQRTQQEDSAVYLCASSFGSGNTIYFGEGSWLTVV.

V is TRBV28 and J is TRBJ1-5; 9 bases line up with TRBD1. Trimming took 6 bases from V and 3 from J; bases not matched to a gene: 3. This CDR3 is 14 amino acids long. Germline V CDR1 and CDR2: MDHEN, SYDVKM. DNA for the CDR3: TGTGCCAGCAGGACAGGGGGTGACAATCAGCCCCAGCATTTT. Protein: CASRTGGDNQPQHF.

The chain carries TRBV6-5 and TRBJ1-5; D may be TRBD1 (6 bases). The V gene lost 10 bases and the J gene lost 5 bases, with 6 bases spanning the gap. Per the germline V gene, CDR1 is MNHEY and CDR2 is SVGAGI. This CDR3 region has 10 residues. CDR3 nucleotides: TGTGCCACAGGGGATCAGCCCCAGCATTTT. Translating it yields CATGDQPQHF.

In DNA form, the CDR3 reads TGTGCCAGCAGCTTAGCGGTTGCGGCTAATGAAAAACTGTTTTTT. This gives the protein CASSLAVAANEKLFF. This chain connects TRBV7-9 to TRBJ1-4; D not certain. Germline CDR1 is SEHNR and CDR2 is FQNEAQ (reference sequence). V lost 0 bases to trimming and J lost 3 bases, with 8 bases between them. CDR3 size: 15 residues.

The V and J genes are TRBV11-3 and TRBJ1-3; D is perhaps TRBD1 (6 bases). The germline V gene encodes CDR1 SGHNT and CDR2 YENEEA. V was cut by 5 bases and J by 4 bases, with 18 bases left in between. The CDR3 is 16 residues long. CDR3 sequence: CASSLGQWTSGNTIYF. The CDR3 DNA reads TGTGCCAGCAGCCTCGGACAGTGGACGTCGGGAAACACCATATATTTT.

This clone was picked up one time. V and J are TRBV11-2 and TRBJ2-1, with 7 bases matching TRBD2. This CDR3 spans 15 amino acids. Trimming took 5 bases from V and 6 from J; bases not matched to a gene: 10. The V gene's germline CDR1 is SGHAT and CDR2 FQNNGV. The CDR3 protein is CASSPQRTSSNEQFF. The CDR3 bases are TGTGCCAGCAGCCCTCAGAGGACTAGTTCCAATGAGCAGTTCTTC.

This rearrangement joins TRBV11-2 to TRBJ2-3, with TRBD2 matching 8 bases. Germline values: CDR1 SGHAT, CDR2 FQNNGV. V shed 3 bases and J 2 bases; nucleotides not matched to a gene: 7. The CDR3 is 16 residues long. For the CDR3, the DNA is TGTGCCAGCAGCTTTGTATCGGGGGGGACCACAGATACGCAGTATTTT. Its protein product is CASSFVSGGTTDTQYF.

The J gene is TRBJ1-1, the V gene TRBV5-1; the D gene is possibly TRBD1 (6 bases). Germline V gene lookup returns CDR1 SGHRS and CDR2 YFSETQ. The CDR3 has 16 residues. Trimming took off 2 bases at V and 0 bases at J, with 14 bases between the two ends. CDR3 in amino acids: CASSFDLGQMNTEAFF. For the CDR3, the DNA is TGCGCCAGCAGCTTCGATCTCGGACAGATGAACACTGAAGCTTTCTTT.

The V call is TRBV3-1 (or the pseudogene TRBV3-2), the J call TRBJ1-3, with D hard to call. The CDR3 is made up of 14 amino acids. Trimming pared 4 bases from V and 0 bases from J, leaving 7 bases between. Per the germline V gene, CDR1 is LGHDT and CDR2 is YNNKEL (reference sequence). In DNA, the CDR3 is TGTGCCAGCAGCCTAGACTTCTCTGGAAACACCATATATTTT. It is translated as CASSLDFSGNTIYF.

The chain is built from TRBV24-1 and TRBJ2-3; the match to TRBD2 covers 10 bases. The V gene's germline CDR1 is KGHDR and CDR2 SFDVKD. V dropped 4 bases and J dropped 6; count of bases not matched to a gene: 6. The CDR3 contains 15 residues. The chain's CDR3 is CATSEVSGGLDTQYF. The DNA for the CDR3 is TGTGCCACCAGTGAAGTTAGCGGGGGGCTGGATACGCAGTATTTT.

J is TRBJ1-2 and V is TRBV15; D uncertain. Trimming pared 0 bases from V and 13 bases from J, leaving 21 bases between. The length of the CDR3 is 15 residues. Germline values: CDR1 LNHNV, CDR2 YYDKDF (reference sequence). The CDR3 loop is CATSREMGGSPLRTF. As DNA, the CDR3 is TGTGCCACCAGCAGAGAAATGGGAGGTTCCCCCCTTCGCACCTTC.

The V and J genes are TRBV2 and TRBJ1-3; 7 bases fit TRBD1. V lost 5 bases to trimming and J lost 7 bases; unmatched junction nucleotides: 5. The CDR3 is made up of 13 amino acids. In germline, CDR1 is SNHLY, CDR2 FYNNEI. The CDR3 here is CASSSDRVNTIYF. CDR3 in DNA: TGTGCCAGCAGTTCAGACAGGGTCAACACCATATATTTT.

For the CDR3, the DNA is TGTGCCAGCAGCCAGCCTTGGGGACAGCTCGAAAAACTGTTTTTT. This gives the protein CASSQPWGQLEKLFF. The rearrangement joins TRBV28 to TRBJ1-4, with TRBD1 matching over 7 bases. Looked up from germline, CDR1 is MDHEN and CDR2 is SYDVKM. The CDR3 spans 15 residues. J was trimmed by 8 bases and V by 6 bases; bases with no gene match: 12.